What follows is one TCR beta chain and its context. Its binding antigen is unknown. The input lacks base qualities; no much larger clone sits a single base away. This sample stems from a study of blood T cell repertoires in COVID-19 (dated by TCRdb to about 2020). At the level of the whole study: Samples from collaborators originated in the United States, Italy and Spain and spanned both the acute and convalescent phases of COVID-19. A de-identified subject ID, COVID-19 status, age in years and sex were almost always included in the sample metadata. The material from the prospective study consisted of cDNA or gDNA derived from T cells, B-cell-depleted T cells, or PBMCs. Subjects who had been exposed to COVID-19, were actively infected with it, or had recovered from it provided the deeply sampled blood TCRbeta repertoires that made up the dataset. HLA class I and class II types, where available, came from metadata supplied by the sample provider rather than from assay-based typing. The repertoires were made available in a free public database intended to serve as a resource for research on the immune response to SARS-CoV-2. The samples were drawn from the first 160 participants of the ongoing ImmuneRACE study and from 1,254 subjects provided by 6 global collaborators. What the study reported, not specific to this receptor: The quantity of clinical and demographic metadata differed by source and by participant and was supplied without curation.

TCRbeta CDR3 regions were amplified from genomic DNA by means of the immunoSEQ Assay, a bias-controlled multiplex PCR. On the authors' methods: The number of nucleated cells in each sample was estimated from the amplification of reference gene primers within the assay. To quantify the absolute abundance of each unique TCRbeta CDR3 rearrangement, sequence reads were collapsed and filtered. For each sample, productive Simpson clonality was calculated as the square root of Simpson's diversity index across productive rearrangements. TCRdb holds this immuneACCESS table with in-frame rearrangements only. Some clones are missing; in checked studies, unresolved V genes explain under half, and the rest has no known cause. V, J and clone size reflect that table, while D and trimming were determined from the DNA. The sample includes roughly 500,000 clones, with about 85% observed a single time. Of the sample, just over 8% falls within the top ten clones.

CDR1 and CDR2 were assigned from the germline V gene (reference sequence) as LNHNV and YYDKDF. Taken from cysteine to phenylalanine, the CDR3 has 14 residues. The sequence is cut down to CDR3 DNA, 42 bases in frame from base 1. After removal of 7 bases from V and 2 bases from J, the junction retains 7 bases not matched to a gene. Participants in the prospective study were aged about 18 to 100 years, lived in about two dozen United States geographic areas, and enrolled through a virtual design. In the prospective study, cohorts were assigned on the basis of participant-reported clinical history obtained from a screening survey and a study questionnaire. Recovered participants in ImmuneRACE Cohort 3 were defined as having two consecutive negative NP/OP PCR tests, clearance from a healthcare professional, or resolution of symptoms. In the prospective study, mobile phlebotomists collected whole blood, serum and a nasopharyngeal or oropharyngeal swab from each participant. Participants in the prospective study had the option to provide additional blood draws and questionnaires over an approximately 2-month period. Blood samples from the prospective study were shipped frozen or at room temperature prior to DNA extraction.

Sequenced input: PBMCs or T cells enriched from blood (not recorded which). The V and J genes are TRBV15 and TRBJ2-7, with 8 junctional bases fitting TRBD1. This TCR was sampled from a woman aged 55-75 years who had recovered from COVID-19. The encoded CDR3 is CATKLAGGTYEQYF. Read as DNA, the sequence is TGTGCCACCAAGCTTGCAGGGGGCACCTACGAGCAGTACTTC.